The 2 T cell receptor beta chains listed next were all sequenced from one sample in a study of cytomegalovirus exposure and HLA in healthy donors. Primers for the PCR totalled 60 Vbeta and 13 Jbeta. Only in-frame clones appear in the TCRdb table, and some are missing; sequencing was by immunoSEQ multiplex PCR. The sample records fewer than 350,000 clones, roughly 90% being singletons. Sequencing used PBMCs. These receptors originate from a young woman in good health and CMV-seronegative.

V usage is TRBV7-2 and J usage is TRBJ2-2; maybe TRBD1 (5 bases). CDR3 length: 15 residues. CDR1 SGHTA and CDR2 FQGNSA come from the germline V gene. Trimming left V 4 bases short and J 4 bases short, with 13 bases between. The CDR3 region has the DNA TGTGCCAGCAGCTCACGGTCTAGGGGCACCGGGGAGCTGTTTTTT. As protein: CASSSRSRGTGELFF.

CDR3 in DNA: TGTGCCAGCAGCTACCGCGGGGAGATTTCCTACGAGCAGTACTTC. Encoded protein: CASSYRGEISYEQYF. The V call is TRBV9, the J call TRBJ2-7; D is perhaps TRBD2 (6 bases). V lost 4 bases, J lost 1 base, and 15 bases lay in between. The CDR3 covers 15 residues. Germline CDR1 reads SGDLS; CDR2 reads YYNGEE. The full variable domain, its missing parts supplied by reference TRBV9 and TRBJ2-7, is DSGVTQTPKHLITATGQRVTLRCSPRSGDLSVYWYQQSLDQGLQFLIQYYNGEERAKGNILERFSAQQFPDLHSELNLSSLELGDSALYFCASSYRGEISYEQYFGPGTRLTVT.